Presented here are 15 T cell receptor beta chains from one specimen sequenced in a study of T cell repertoires in cytomegalovirus infection. TCRdb re-derived calls from the reads in MiXCR, one entry per CDR3 protein. The sample records over 200,000 distinct CDR3 sequences, roughly an eighth being singletons. The sample taken for sequencing was PBMCs. The receptors stem from a human donor in good health (CMV status not recorded). Some clones in this sample may be carry-over from other donors' samples.

This clonotype was observed at least ten times. The rearrangement uses TRBV7-2 and TRBJ1-6, with D unresolved. Germline values: CDR1 SGHTA, CDR2 FQGNSA. With 5 bases removed from V and 6 bases from J, the gap between germline ends came to 14 bases. The CDR3 runs 15 residues. Here the CDR3 DNA reads TGTGCCAGCAGCCTCCTCAGCGTGCTTAATTCACCCCTCCACTTT. This codes for CASSLLSVLNSPLHF.

This clonotype was observed at least ten times. The rearrangement links TRBV7-2 to TRBJ2-3; the D is unclear. The CDR3 has 11 residues. Germline CDR1 and CDR2: SGHTA and FQGNSA. Trimming removed 4 bases at V and 7 bases at J, with 6 bases between. The CDR3 is CASSSGYTQYF. Written as DNA, the CDR3 is TGTGCCAGCAGCTCCGGCTATACGCAGTATTTT.

This clonotype turned up a few times. The chain has TRBV19 and TRBJ2-4; 9 nucleotides agree with TRBD2. The J segment lost 3 bases and the V segment lost 3 bases, leaving 12 bases of the junction unmatched. Germline V gene data show CDR1 as LNHDA and CDR2 as SQIVND (reference sequence). The CDR3 is 18 amino acids. For the CDR3, the DNA is TGTGCCAGTAGTATTCGTAGCGGGAGTTTCGTTGACAAAAACATTCAGTACTTC. Its translation is CASSIRSGSFVDKNIQYF.

This clonotype turned up a few times. This chain connects TRBV6-1 to TRBJ2-3; no reliable D call. Germline V CDR1 and CDR2: MNHNS, SASEGT. The CDR3 consists of 13 residues. V dropped 4 bases and J dropped 0 bases, with 5 bases sitting between them. DNA of the CDR3: TGTGCCAGCAGTGCCCCTAGCACAGATACGCAGTATTTT. Translation gives CASSAPSTDTQYF.

This clonotype was detected ten times or more. The V call is TRBV12-3 or TRBV12-4, the J call TRBJ1-5; 8 bases align to TRBD1. The V segment lost 5 bases and the J segment 7 bases; nucleotides outside the gene matches: 7. CDR3 length equals 14 residues. The CDR3 DNA reads as TGTGCCAGCAGTCAGACAGGGGCCCTCCAGCCCCAGCATTTT. It encodes CASSQTGALQPQHF.

This clonotype was seen ten or more times. V usage is TRBV15 and J usage is TRBJ1-2; D unresolved. Germline V gives CDR1 LNHNV, CDR2 YYDKDF (reference sequence). The CDR3 loop spans 14 amino acids. V was cut by 0 bases and J by 13 bases, with 18 bases left in between. The DNA of the CDR3 is TGTGCCACCAGCAGAGATCTGTTCGAAAATAAGGGCACCTTC. It codes for CATSRDLFENKGTF.

This chain joins TRBV3-1 and TRBJ2-5; D unresolved. V shed 0 bases and J shed 0 bases, with 8 bases lying between them. Germline V gene lookup returns CDR1 LGHDT and CDR2 YNNKEL (reference sequence). The CDR3 spans 15 residues. The CDR3 region has the DNA TGTGCCAGCAGCCAAGAAAGCGTGGACCAAGAGACCCAGTACTTC. Amino acid sequence: CASSQESVDQETQYF.

This clonotype was recorded at least ten times. The rearrangement uses TRBV20-1 and TRBJ1-4; weak D call: TRBD1 (5 bases). V dropped 0 bases and J dropped 8 bases, with 13 bases sitting between them. This CDR3 has 14 residues. Germline V CDR1 and CDR2: DFQATT, SNEGSKA (reference sequence). The DNA for the CDR3 is TGCAGTGCTAGAGATTCAGCGGGGCTCGAAAAACTGTTTTTT. Its protein product is CSARDSAGLEKLFF.

J is TRBJ2-7 and V is TRBV20-1, with D possibly matching TRBD1 (5 bases). CDR1 and CDR2 from the germline V gene are DFQATT and SNEGSKA (reference sequence). The CDR3 has 15 amino acids. The V end was cut by 1 base, the J end by 0 bases, with 13 bases between. In DNA form, the CDR3 reads TGCAGTGCTAGAGGGAACAGGCACAGCTCCTACGAGCAGTACTTC. It is translated as CSARGNRHSSYEQYF.

The V and J genes are TRBV7-9 and TRBJ2-3; D gene uncertain. The CDR3 spans 15 residues. Germline V gene data show CDR1 as SEHNR and CDR2 as FQNEAQ (reference sequence). Trimming pared 1 base from V and 2 bases from J, leaving 10 bases between. The CDR3, as DNA: TGTGCCAGCAGCTTAGTATTCGACTTCACAGATACGCAGTATTTT. Its translation: CASSLVFDFTDTQYF.

This chain links TRBV29-1 with TRBJ1-1; no clear D gene. The CDR3 runs to 15 residues. Germline CDR1 SQVTM, CDR2 ANQGSEA. Trimming shortened V by 2 bases and J by 4 bases, and 17 bases separated the two germline ends. DNA of the CDR3: TGCAGCGTTGAAACCCCGCGGGCCTGGGGCACTGAAGCTTTCTTT. Its translation is CSVETPRAWGTEAFF.

This clonotype was detected many times. This chain links TRBV25-1 with TRBJ1-4; tentatively, D is TRBD1 (5 bases). Trimming removed 7 bases from V and 8 bases from J, with 20 bases in between. The CDR3 spans 15 residues. Germline lookup yields CDR1 MGHDK and CDR2 SYGVNS. CDR3 nucleotide sequence: TGTGCCAGCACCCAATCCACAGGCCAGGGCGAAAAACTGTTTTTT. It codes for CASTQSTGQGEKLFF.

Worth noting for this clonotype: A clone one base away is much larger, so this may be a read error. The chain carries TRBV7-6 and TRBJ1-1; the D is unclear. CDR1 SGHVS and CDR2 FNYEAQ come from the germline V gene. There are 13 residues in the CDR3. CDR3 in amino acids: CASTLPSNSEAFF. The DNA of the CDR3 is TGTGCCAGCACCCTGCCATCGAACTCTGAAGCTTTCTTT.

This clonotype was recorded at least ten times. V gene TRBV29-1 combines with J gene TRBJ2-5, with D perhaps TRBD2 (5 bases). The V gene lost 6 bases and the J gene lost 5 bases, with 10 bases spanning the gap. Germline assignment: CDR1 SQVTM and CDR2 ANQGSEA. CDR3 length equals 11 residues. The CDR3 region is CSVREGETQYF. Written as DNA, the CDR3 is TGCAGCGTCCGAGAGGGCGAGACCCAGTACTTC. The variable domain in full, with the rest retrieved from reference TRBV29-1 and TRBJ2-5, is SAVISQKPSRDICQRGTSLTIQCQVDSQVTMMFWYRQQPGQSLTLIATANQGSEATYESGFVIDKFPISRPNLTFSTLTVSNMSPEDSSIYLCSVREGETQYFGPGTRLLVL.

This clonotype was counted between two and nine times. The chain links TRBV18 to TRBJ1-1; D is unclear. The CDR3 is 15 residues long. In germline, CDR1 is KGHSH, CDR2 LQKENI. V lost 0 bases, J lost 1 base, and 9 bases lay in between. CDR3 region: CASSPPRRPNTEAFF. CDR3 bases: TGTGCCAGCTCACCACCGAGAAGGCCGAACACTGAAGCTTTCTTT. The full variable domain, in which reference TRBV18 and TRBJ1-1 provide the parts outside the CDR3, is NAGVMQNPRHLVRRRGQEARLRCSPMKGHSHVYWYRQLPEEGLKFMVYLQKENIIDESGMPKERFSAEFPKEGPSILRIQQVVRGDSAAYFCASSPPRRPNTEAFFGQGTRLTVV.